This TCR beta chain was documented in a study of blood T cells in healthy people across ages. Overall study: Capture by template switching was about one barcoded beta molecule per two T cells.

Each sample provided at least 5 micrograms of extracted total RNA. V lost 4 bases and J lost 4, with 13 bases in between. CDR3 length equals 14 residues. Germline V gene sequence: CDR1 SNHLY, CDR2 FYNNEI. Together with a sample-barcoded 5' primer, a J-beta primer mix was included in a second PCR lasting roughly 7 to 11 cycles. The template-switch adaptor, which had 12 random nucleotides, put a tag on each cDNA molecule. TCRdb passed the 5' RACE reads through MiXCR, listing each CDR3 protein once. The table lists about 760,000 distinct CDR3 sequences, 20% to 25% of them singletons. The sample was also reused in another study, on T cells of mothers and their children. That source notes: Each mother yielded more than 9.5 million TCR beta CDR3 reads. Each child yielded several million reads.

This TCR derives from a boy younger than 18 in good health. Material for sequencing was blood. This rearrangement joins TRBV2 to TRBJ2-5; no reliable D call. CDR3: CASSVLGGGETQYF. The CDR3 region has the DNA TGTGCCAGCAGTGTACTGGGCGGTGGAGAGACCCAGTACTTC.